This T cell receptor beta chain emerged from a study of T cells of healthy individuals (dated by TCRdb to the late 2010s). Including cysteine and phenylalanine, the CDR3 has 18 amino acids. The only DNA kept is the CDR3, 54 bases in frame from the first base. This clonotype was observed at least ten times. No cognate antigen has been identified for it. No base qualities exist here, and no much larger clone lies one base off it. The library was built by means of 5' RACE. Sequencing instrument: Illumina MiSeq. TCRdb reworked the public reads: Q25 trimming with fastp, MiXCR clone assembly, productive beta chains retained. Entries are consolidated by CDR3 protein sequence, retaining the most common genes and DNA. The sample table shows about 82,000 distinct CDR3 sequences, and roughly 5% are seen once. The ten largest account for around 6.9% of the sample.

This clonotype originated in a female donor in good health. This chain is built from TRBV12-2 and TRBJ1-5; the table's D call TRBD1 went unverified against the DNA. TRBV12-2 is a pseudogene locus. The nucleotides are TGTGCAAGTCGCTCCAATAAGGGGGGGAGAAATAGCAATCAGCCCCAGCATTTT. This yields the protein CASRSNKGGRNSNQPQHF.